This T cell receptor beta chain came from a study of identical twins. The germline V gene encodes CDR1 PRHDT and CDR2 FYEKMQ (reference sequence). The CDR3 contains 15 residues. The J segment lost 4 bases and the V segment lost 5 bases, leaving 11 bases of the junction unmatched. TCRdb analysed the 5' RACE reads with MiXCR anew, one entry per CDR3 protein. The sample shows 1.5 million to 2 million distinct CDR3 sequences, about 32% of them seen only once. The sequencing input was cord blood. The gene calls are TRBV13 and TRBJ2-7; TRBD1 matches 7 bases. This sequence was found in a newborn girl in good health. CDR3 protein: CASSPPTRGPYEQYF. CDR3 coding DNA: TGTGCCAGCAGCCCACCAACGAGGGGGCCTTACGAGCAGTACTTC.